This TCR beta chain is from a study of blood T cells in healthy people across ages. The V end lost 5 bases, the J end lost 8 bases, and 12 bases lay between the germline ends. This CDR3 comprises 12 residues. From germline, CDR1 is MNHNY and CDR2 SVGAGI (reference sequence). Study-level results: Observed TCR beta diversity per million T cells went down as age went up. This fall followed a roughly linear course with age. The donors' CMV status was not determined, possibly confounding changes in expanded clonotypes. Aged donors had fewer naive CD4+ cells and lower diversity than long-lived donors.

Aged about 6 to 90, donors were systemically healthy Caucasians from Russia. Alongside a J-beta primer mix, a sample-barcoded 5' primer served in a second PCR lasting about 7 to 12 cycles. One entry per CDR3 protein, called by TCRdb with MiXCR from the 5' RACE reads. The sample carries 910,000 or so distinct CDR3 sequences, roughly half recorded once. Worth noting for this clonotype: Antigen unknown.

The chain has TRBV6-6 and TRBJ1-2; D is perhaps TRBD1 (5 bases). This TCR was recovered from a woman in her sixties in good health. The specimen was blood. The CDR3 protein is CASSPMGPGYTF. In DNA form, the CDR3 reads TGTGCCAGCAGTCCGATGGGGCCCGGCTACACCTTC.